Listed below are T cell receptor beta chains from one sample, sequenced in a study of blood T cell repertoires in COVID-19. Some clones are missing from TCRdb's copy, which holds only in-frame ones; the method was immunoSEQ multiplex PCR. Of some 190,000 clones listed, about four fifths were seen once; the top ten hold under 10%. The material sequenced was peripheral blood. Every receptor here comes from a woman at least 80 years old with COVID-19, enrolled during active disease. The CDR3 runs from the conserved cysteine through the conserved F or W. A D gene is named only where the DNA matches it firmly. Only part of the rows carry a size: once, few, many, or a class if the clone is expanded.

CDR3aa	CDR3nt	j_gene	abundance	v_gene	d_gene
CASKGSNQPQHF	TGTGCCAGCAAGGGGAGCAATCAGCCCCAGCATTTT	TRBJ1-5	NA	TRBV28	NA
CASRGGTSNQPQHF	TGTGCCAGCAGGGGGGGGACATCCAATCAGCCCCAGCATTTT	TRBJ1-5	NA	TRBV2	NA
CASSVDWRGKTGELFF	TGTGCCAGCAGCGTAGATTGGCGGGGGAAAACCGGGGAGCTGTTTTTT	TRBJ2-2	NA	TRBV9	TRBD2
CASSPQGPSNQPQHF	TGTGCCAGCAGTCCTCAGGGGCCTAGCAATCAGCCCCAGCATTTT	TRBJ1-5	once	TRBV6-1	NA
CASSYSRQGVYGYTF	TGTGCCAGCAGTTACTCGAGACAGGGGGTCTATGGCTACACCTTC	TRBJ1-2	NA	TRBV6-5	TRBD1
CASRKLAGVSGDTQYF	TGTGCCAGCAGGAAACTAGCGGGAGTTAGCGGGGATACGCAGTATTTT	TRBJ2-3	NA	TRBV2	TRBD2
CASRSGGNWMAFF	TGTGCCAGCAGATCTGGAGGGAATTGGATGGCTTTCTTT	TRBJ1-1	once	TRBV11-2	NA
CASSQILNEKLFF	TGCGCCAGCAGCCAAATACTAAATGAAAAACTGTTTTTT	TRBJ1-4	NA	TRBV4-1	NA
CASSDSQGDTQYF	TGTGCCAGCAGCGATAGTCAGGGAGATACGCAGTATTTT	TRBJ2-3	few	TRBV7-9	NA
CASSQDRPYSGNTIYF	TGTGCCAGTAGTCAAGACAGGCCGTACTCTGGAAACACCATATATTTT	TRBJ1-3	NA	TRBV19	NA
CASSDYRGADTQYF	TGTGCCAGCAGCGACTACAGGGGCGCGGATACGCAGTATTTT	TRBJ2-3	NA	TRBV9	TRBD1
CAISLDRENSPLHF	TGTGCCATCAGCCTGGACAGGGAAAATTCACCCCTCCACTTT	TRBJ1-6	NA	TRBV10-3	TRBD1
CASSRGREGYTF	TGTGCCAGCAGCCGAGGCCGGGAGGGCTACACCTTC	TRBJ1-2	once	TRBV2	NA
CASKEGQPQYEQYF	TGTGCCAGCAAGGAAGGACAACCTCAGTACGAGCAGTACTTC	TRBJ2-7	NA	TRBV6-5	NA
CASSVRGSRPTEAFF	TGTGCCAGCAGTGTAAGGGGGTCCCGGCCCACTGAAGCTTTCTTT	TRBJ1-1	NA	TRBV2	NA
CASTLRPRAEGTEAFF	TGTGCCAGCACCCTGAGGCCCCGGGCGGAGGGCACTGAAGCTTTCTTT	TRBJ1-1	NA	TRBV5-8	NA
CASLKTNGQGGYGYTF	TGTGCCAGTCTCAAAACAAACGGACAGGGAGGTTACGGCTACACCTTC	TRBJ1-2	NA	TRBV19	TRBD1
CSLRGDIVGRDHNEQFF	TGCAGCTTGAGAGGTGACATAGTGGGGCGTGATCACAATGAGCAGTTCTTC	TRBJ2-1	few	TRBV29-1	NA
CASSLHQPGGEQYF	TGCGCCAGCAGCTTACACCAACCGGGGGGGGAGCAGTACTTC	TRBJ2-7	NA	TRBV5-1	TRBD2
CASSLYRGFGYTF	TGTGCCAGCAGTTTATATAGGGGGTTTGGCTACACCTTC	TRBJ1-2	NA	TRBV27	NA
CASSLSGQGAAYEQYF	TGCGCCAGCAGCTTGTCGGGACAGGGGGCCGCATACGAGCAGTACTTC	TRBJ2-7	NA	TRBV5-1	TRBD1
CASSELPGRTEAFF	TGTGCCAGTAGCGAACTTCCCGGTAGAACTGAAGCTTTCTTT	TRBJ1-1	NA	TRBV19	NA
CASTVAGGDEQYF	TGTGCCAGCACGGTAGCGGGAGGGGACGAGCAGTACTTC	TRBJ2-7	NA	TRBV6-5	TRBD2
CASSYSRVSYNEQFF	TGTGCCAGCAGTTACTCCAGGGTTTCCTACAATGAGCAGTTCTTC	TRBJ2-1	NA	TRBV6-5	NA
CASSRGLSTDTQYF	TGTGCCAGCAGCCGGGGACTTTCCACAGATACGCAGTATTTT	TRBJ2-3	NA	TRBV7-9	NA
CASSLRGQPQHF	TGTGCCAGCAGCCTAAGGGGTCAGCCCCAGCATTTT	TRBJ1-5	once	TRBV5-6	NA
CASSTPTYNEQFF	TGTGCCAGCAGTACTCCCACCTACAATGAGCAGTTCTTC	TRBJ2-1	NA	TRBV13	NA
CASAQGTFGYTF	TGTGCCAGCGCCCAGGGAACTTTTGGCTACACCTTC	TRBJ1-2	NA	TRBV6-5	NA
CASSWGEANTEAFF	TGTGCCAGCAGCTGGGGGGAAGCCAACACTGAAGCTTTCTTT	TRBJ1-1	NA	TRBV14	NA
CASSGGRGSGETQYF	TGTGCCAGTAGCGGCGGCAGGGGCTCCGGAGAGACCCAGTACTTC	TRBJ2-5	NA	TRBV19	NA
CASSEYRLGTEAFF	TGTGCCAGCAGTGAATATAGGCTCGGGACTGAAGCTTTCTTT	TRBJ1-1	NA	TRBV25-1	NA
CASSTTGGDGNTIYF	TGTGCCAGCAGCACGACAGGGGGCGACGGAAACACCATATATTTT	TRBJ1-3	NA	TRBV5-6	TRBD1
CASSRPFGVDTQYF	TGTGCCAGCAGCCGTCCTTTCGGTGTGGATACGCAGTATTTT	TRBJ2-3	NA	TRBV7-2	NA
CASSTASGGPQETQYF	TGTGCCAGCAGCACAGCTAGCGGGGGACCCCAAGAGACCCAGTACTTC	TRBJ2-5	NA	TRBV3-1/TRBV3-2	TRBD2
CASSYSSAYSYEQYF	TGTGCCAGCAGTTACTCAAGCGCCTACTCCTACGAGCAGTACTTC	TRBJ2-7	NA	TRBV6-5	NA
CASSPRGQVNEKLFF	TGCGCCAGCAGCCCTAGGGGACAGGTTAATGAAAAACTGTTTTTT	TRBJ1-4	NA	TRBV4-1	TRBD1
CATSRDRVSGNTIYF	TGTGCCACCAGCAGAGACAGGGTCTCTGGAAACACCATATATTTT	TRBJ1-3	NA	TRBV15	NA
CASSPTLRTDTQYF	TGTGCCAGCAGTCCTACTCTGAGGACAGATACGCAGTATTTT	TRBJ2-3	NA	TRBV25-1	NA
CASRDRANYGYTF	TGTGCCAGCAGGGACAGGGCTAACTATGGCTACACCTTC	TRBJ1-2	NA	TRBV28	TRBD1
CASSLSGTGLTKETQYF	TGTGCCAGCAGCTTATCCGGGACAGGGCTCACCAAAGAGACCCAGTACTTC	TRBJ2-5	NA	TRBV7-9	TRBD1
CASSLMGTGVGTEAFF	TGCGCCAGCAGCCTTATGGGGACAGGGGTCGGCACTGAAGCTTTCTTT	TRBJ1-1	NA	TRBV5-1	TRBD1
CASSSEQGSPGNTIYF	TGTGCCAGCAGCTCCGAACAGGGATCCCCTGGAAACACCATATATTTT	TRBJ1-3	few	TRBV5-5	NA
CASSYYRGLSSYEQYF	TGTGCCAGCAGCTACTACAGGGGCCTAAGCTCCTACGAGCAGTACTTC	TRBJ2-7	NA	TRBV5-5	TRBD1
CASSLEGRVNTGELFF	TGTGCCAGCAGCTTGGAGGGCAGGGTGAACACCGGGGAGCTGTTTTTT	TRBJ2-2	NA	TRBV5-6	NA
CAQGRPNEKLFF	TGTGCCCAGGGCAGACCTAATGAAAAACTGTTTTTT	TRBJ1-4	NA	TRBV28	NA
CASSLVNRGVRTNEKLFF	TGTGCCAGCAGCTTAGTGAACAGGGGGGTCAGGACTAATGAAAAACTGTTTTTT	TRBJ1-4	NA	TRBV7-8	TRBD1
CASSLSLGGQYF	TGTGCCAGCAGTTTAAGCCTCGGGGGGCAGTACTTC	TRBJ2-7	few	TRBV28	NA
CASGRAGTMNTEAFF	TGTGCCAGCGGAAGGGCGGGGACCATGAACACTGAAGCTTTCTTT	TRBJ1-1	NA	TRBV27	NA
CASSLARAESTGELFF	TGCGCCAGCAGCTTGGCCAGGGCGGAGAGCACCGGGGAGCTGTTTTTT	TRBJ2-2	NA	TRBV5-1	NA
CASSPPLASGNEQFF	TGTGCCAGCAGCCCCCCTTTGGCTAGCGGCAATGAGCAGTTCTTC	TRBJ2-1	NA	TRBV11-3	TRBD2
CASSPGLAGGVTGELFF	TGTGCCAGCAGCCCAGGACTAGCGGGAGGTGTTACCGGGGAGCTGTTTTTT	TRBJ2-2	NA	TRBV7-3	TRBD2
CASSLTQGNSPLHF	TGTGCCAGCAGCTTGACCCAGGGGAATTCACCCCTCCACTTT	TRBJ1-6	NA	TRBV11-3	NA
CASRVEAKNIQYF	TGTGCCAGCAGGGTAGAAGCCAAAAACATTCAGTACTTC	TRBJ2-4	NA	TRBV28	NA
CASSFGTLGGYTF	TGTGCCAGCAGCTTCGGGACTCTGGGAGGCTACACCTTC	TRBJ1-2	NA	TRBV5-6	NA
CASSLAGLAGAVTGELFF	TGTGCCAGCAGCTTGGCGGGGCTAGCGGGAGCTGTCACCGGGGAGCTGTTTTTT	TRBJ2-2	NA	TRBV7-3	TRBD2